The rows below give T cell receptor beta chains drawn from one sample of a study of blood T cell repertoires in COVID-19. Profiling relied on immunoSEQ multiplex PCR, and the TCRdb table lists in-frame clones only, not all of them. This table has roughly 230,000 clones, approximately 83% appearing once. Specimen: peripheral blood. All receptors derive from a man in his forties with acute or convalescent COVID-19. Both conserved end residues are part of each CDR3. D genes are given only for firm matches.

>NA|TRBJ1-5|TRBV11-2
CASSLDSGLGQPQHF
TGTGCCAGCAGCTTAGACAGCGGTTTGGGTCAGCCCCAGCATTTT
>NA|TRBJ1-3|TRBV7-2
CASSLWSQARSGNTIYF
TGTGCCAGCAGCTTATGGTCCCAGGCCCGCTCTGGAAACACCATATATTTT
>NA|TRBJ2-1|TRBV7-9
CASSLGGSEQFF
TGTGCCAGCAGCTTAGGGGGCAGTGAGCAGTTCTTC
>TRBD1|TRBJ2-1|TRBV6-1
CASSEGQGATNEQFF
TGTGCCAGCAGTGAAGGACAGGGTGCAACCAATGAGCAGTTCTTC
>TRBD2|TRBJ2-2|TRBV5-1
CASSFASGTSAGNRELFF
TGCGCCAGCAGCTTCGCTTCCGGGACTAGCGCCGGAAATAGGGAGCTGTTTTTT
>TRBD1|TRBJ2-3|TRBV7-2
CASSRKVGTGVGDTQYF
TGTGCCAGCAGCCGCAAAGTTGGGACAGGGGTTGGAGATACGCAGTATTTT
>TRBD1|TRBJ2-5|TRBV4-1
CASSQGGTGEGWTQYF
TGCGCCAGCAGCCAAGGAGGGACAGGGGAAGGGTGGACCCAGTACTTC
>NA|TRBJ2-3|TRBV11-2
CASSSGTSGTDTQYF
TGTGCCAGCAGCTCAGGGACATCGGGCACAGATACGCAGTATTTT
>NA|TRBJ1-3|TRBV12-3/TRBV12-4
CASSLWAGDTIYF
TGTGCCAGCAGTTTATGGGCAGGGGACACCATATATTTT
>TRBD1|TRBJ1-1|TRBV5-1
CASSWGQGRTEAFF
TGCGCCAGCAGCTGGGGACAGGGACGCACTGAAGCTTTCTTT
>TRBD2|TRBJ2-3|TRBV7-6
CASSLRYPADQREPPTDTQYF
TGTGCCAGCAGCTTAAGATACCCCGCAGACCAGCGGGAACCGCCCACAGATACGCAGTATTTT
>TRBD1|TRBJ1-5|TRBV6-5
CASSRTGFGNQPQHF
TGTGCCAGCAGTCGGACAGGGTTTGGCAATCAGCCCCAGCATTTT